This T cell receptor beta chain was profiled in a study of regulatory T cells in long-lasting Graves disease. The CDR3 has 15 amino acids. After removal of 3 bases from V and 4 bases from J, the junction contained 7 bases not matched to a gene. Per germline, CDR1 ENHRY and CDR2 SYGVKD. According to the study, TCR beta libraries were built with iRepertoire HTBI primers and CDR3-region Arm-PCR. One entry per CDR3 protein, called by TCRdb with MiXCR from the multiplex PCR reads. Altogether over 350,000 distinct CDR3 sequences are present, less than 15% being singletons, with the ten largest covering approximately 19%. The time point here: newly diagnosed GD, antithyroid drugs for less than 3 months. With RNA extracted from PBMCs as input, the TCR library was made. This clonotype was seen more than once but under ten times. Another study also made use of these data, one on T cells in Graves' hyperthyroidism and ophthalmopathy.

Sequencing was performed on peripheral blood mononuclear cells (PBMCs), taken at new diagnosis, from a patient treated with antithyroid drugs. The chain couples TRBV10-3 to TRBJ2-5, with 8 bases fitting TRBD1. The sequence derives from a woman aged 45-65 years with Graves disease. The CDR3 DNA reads TGTGCCATCAGTGACGGATCCGGGACAGGAGAGACCCAGTACTTC. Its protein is CAISDGSGTGETQYF.